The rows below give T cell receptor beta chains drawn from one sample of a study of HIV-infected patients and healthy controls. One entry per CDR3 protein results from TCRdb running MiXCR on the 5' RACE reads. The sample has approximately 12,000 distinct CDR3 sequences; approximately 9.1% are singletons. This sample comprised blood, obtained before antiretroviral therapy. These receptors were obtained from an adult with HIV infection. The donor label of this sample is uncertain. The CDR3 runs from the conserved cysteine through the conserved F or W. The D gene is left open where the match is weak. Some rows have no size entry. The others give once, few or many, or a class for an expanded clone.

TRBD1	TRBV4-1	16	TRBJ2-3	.	CASSQEGQGTLDTQYF	TGCGCCAGCAGCCAAGAGGGACAGGGGACCCTAGATACGCAGTATTTT
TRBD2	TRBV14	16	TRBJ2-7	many	CASSPWGSGRSYEQYF	TGTGCCAGCAGCCCCTGGGGTAGCGGGAGATCCTACGAGCAGTACTTC
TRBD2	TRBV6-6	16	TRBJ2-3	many	CASRPTSGGAGDTQYF	TGTGCCAGCAGGCCGACTAGCGGGGGGGCCGGGGATACGCAGTATTTT
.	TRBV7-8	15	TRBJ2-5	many	CASSPNPSSQETQYF	TGTGCCAGCAGCCCCAACCCCTCCTCGCAAGAGACCCAGTACTTC
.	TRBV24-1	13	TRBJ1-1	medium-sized	CATSDFGATEAFF	TGTGCCACCAGTGATTTCGGGGCGACAGAAGCTTTCTTT
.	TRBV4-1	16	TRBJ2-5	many	CASSQDTGRKGETQYF	TGCGCCAGCAGCCAAGATACAGGTAGAAAAGGGGAGACCCAGTACTTC
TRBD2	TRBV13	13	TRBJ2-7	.	CASSSGLAYEQYF	TGTGCCAGCAGCTCGGGACTAGCTTACGAGCAGTACTTC
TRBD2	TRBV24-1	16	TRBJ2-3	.	CATSDPGTSGLDTQYF	TGTGCCACCAGTGATCCCGGGACTAGCGGTTTGGATACGCAGTATTTT
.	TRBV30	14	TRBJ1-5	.	CAWSIGSGNQPQHF	TGTGCCTGGAGTATAGGGTCTGGCAATCAGCCCCAGCATTTT
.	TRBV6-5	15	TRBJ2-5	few	CASSYSQSGSETQYF	TGTGCCAGCAGTTACAGCCAATCGGGGTCAGAGACCCAGTACTTC
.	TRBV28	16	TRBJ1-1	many	CASSFPRPGGDTEAFF	TGTGCCAGCAGTTTCCCTAGACCGGGTGGGGACACTGAAGCTTTCTTT
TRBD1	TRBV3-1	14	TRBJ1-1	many	CASSRPGGNTEAFF	TGTGCCAGCAGCCGCCCAGGGGGAAACACTGAAGCTTTCTTT
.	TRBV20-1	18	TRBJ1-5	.	CSYCWVKGGFGSNQPQHF	TGCAGTTACTGTTGGGTAAAGGGTGGGTTCGGTAGCAATCAGCCCCAGCATTTT
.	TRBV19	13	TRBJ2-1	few	CASSIMGGNEQFF	TGTGCCAGTAGTATAATGGGGGGCAATGAGCAGTTCTTC
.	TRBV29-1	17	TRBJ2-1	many	CSVERGGWYGTYNEQFF	TGCAGCGTTGAGAGAGGAGGGTGGTATGGGACCTACAATGAGCAGTTCTTC
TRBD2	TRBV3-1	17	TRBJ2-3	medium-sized	CASSPWSSGGRWDTQYF	TGTGCCAGCAGCCCGTGGTCGAGCGGGGGGCGATGGGATACGCAGTATTTT
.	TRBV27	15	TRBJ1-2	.	CASSDRANSNYGYTF	TGTGCCAGCAGTGATAGGGCAAACTCTAACTATGGCTACACCTTC
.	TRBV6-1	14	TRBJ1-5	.	CASSFDSQDQPQHF	TGTGCCAGCAGTTTCGACAGTCAGGATCAGCCCCAGCATTTT
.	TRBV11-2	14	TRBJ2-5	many	CASSLNPGSETQYF	TGTGCCAGCAGCTTAAATCCGGGGTCGGAGACCCAGTACTTC
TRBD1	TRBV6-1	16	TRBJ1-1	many	CASSKSPRGAYTEAFF	TGTGCCAGCAGTAAATCCCCCAGGGGGGCTTACACTGAAGCTTTCTTT
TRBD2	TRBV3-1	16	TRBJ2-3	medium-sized	CASSPERGASTDTQYF	TGTGCCAGCAGCCCCGAGCGGGGAGCCAGCACAGATACGCAGTATTTT
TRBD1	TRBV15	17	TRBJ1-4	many	CATSSIQGEATNEKLFF	TGTGCCACCAGCAGTATTCAGGGGGAGGCAACTAATGAAAAACTGTTTTTT
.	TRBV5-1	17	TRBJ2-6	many	CASSLEAGSSGANVLTF	TGCGCCAGCAGCTTGGAGGCGGGCAGCTCTGGGGCCAACGTCCTGACTTTC
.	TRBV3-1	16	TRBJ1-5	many	CASSQGSGGGGGPQHF	TGTGCCAGCAGCCAAGGCTCGGGCGGTGGGGGAGGGCCCCAGCATTTT
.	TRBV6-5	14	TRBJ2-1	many	CASRTGSSYNEQFF	TGTGCCAGCAGAACAGGCAGCTCCTACAATGAGCAGTTCTTC
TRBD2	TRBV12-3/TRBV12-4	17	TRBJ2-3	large	CASSLLRVRTSADTQYF	TGTGCCAGCAGTTTACTACGGGTCCGGACTAGCGCCGATACGCAGTATTTT
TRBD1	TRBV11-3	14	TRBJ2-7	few	CASTGQGNSYEQYF	TGTGCCAGCACCGGACAGGGTAACTCCTACGAGCAGTACTTC
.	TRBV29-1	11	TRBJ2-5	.	CSGTNQETQYF	TGCAGCGGGACTAACCAAGAGACCCAGTACTTC
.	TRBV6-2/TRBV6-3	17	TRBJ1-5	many	CASSYSFKVDGNQPQHF	TGTGCCAGCAGTTACTCTTTCAAGGTAGATGGCAATCAGCCCCAGCATTTT
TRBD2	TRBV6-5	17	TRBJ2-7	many	CASSYSYLAGGIYEQYF	TGTGCCAGCAGTTACTCTTATCTAGCGGGAGGAATTTACGAGCAGTACTTC
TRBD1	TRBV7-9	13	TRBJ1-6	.	CASSLDRGSPLHF	TGTGCCAGCAGCCTGGACAGGGGGTCACCCCTCCACTTT
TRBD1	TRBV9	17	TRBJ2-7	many	CASSVGDGQAATYEQYF	TGTGCCAGCAGCGTAGGGGACGGACAGGCTGCGACCTACGAGCAGTACTTC
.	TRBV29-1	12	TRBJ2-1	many	CSGERIYNEQFF	TGCAGCGGGGAGCGGATCTACAATGAGCAGTTCTTC
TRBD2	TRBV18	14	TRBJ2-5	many	CASSPGLAEETQYF	TGTGCCAGCTCCCCGGGACTAGCGGAAGAGACCCAGTACTTC
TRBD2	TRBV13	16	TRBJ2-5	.	CASSLSAGGGGETQYF	TGTGCCAGCAGCTTATCAGCGGGAGGTGGAGGTGAGACCCAGTACTTC
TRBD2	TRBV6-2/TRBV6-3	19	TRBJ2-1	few	CASSYPTSGGATSYNEQFF	TGTGCCAGCAGTTACCCGACTAGCGGGGGGGCCACCTCCTACAATGAGCAGTTCTTC
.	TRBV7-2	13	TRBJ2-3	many	CASSSGPEDTQYF	TGTGCCAGCAGCTCGGGACCCGAGGATACGCAGTATTTT
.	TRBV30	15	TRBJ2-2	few	CAWVPLGGNTGELFF	TGTGCCTGGGTCCCATTGGGGGGCAACACCGGGGAGCTGTTTTTT
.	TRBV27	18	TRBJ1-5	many	CASSDVPPKMIGNQPQHF	TGTGCCAGCAGTGATGTTCCCCCCAAGATGATTGGCAATCAGCCCCAGCATTTT
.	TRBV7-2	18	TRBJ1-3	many	CASSLTSGGSSSGNTIYF	TGTGCCAGCAGCTTAACCTCCGGGGGGTCTAGCTCTGGAAACACCATATATTTT
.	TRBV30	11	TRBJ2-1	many	CAWSVNVEQFF	TGTGCCTGGAGTGTCAATGTTGAGCAGTTCTTC
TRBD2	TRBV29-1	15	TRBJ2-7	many	CSVSGDILAGNEQYF	TGCAGCGTTAGCGGAGATATACTAGCGGGAAACGAGCAGTACTTC
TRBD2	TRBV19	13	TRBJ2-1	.	CASKLAEHNEQFF	TGTGCCAGTAAACTAGCGGAGCACAATGAGCAGTTCTTC
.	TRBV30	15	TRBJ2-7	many	CAWSSAGTFLGEQYF	TGTGCCTGGAGTTCTGCCGGGACCTTTCTAGGAGAGCAGTACTTC
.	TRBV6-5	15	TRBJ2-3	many	CASSYWKGITDTQYF	TGTGCCAGCAGTTACTGGAAGGGTATCACAGATACGCAGTATTTT
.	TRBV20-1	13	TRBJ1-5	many	CSAKDNPTQPQHF	TGCAGTGCTAAAGACAACCCTACTCAGCCCCAGCATTTT
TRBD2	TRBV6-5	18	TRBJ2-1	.	CASSYLPLAGVLYNEQFF	TGTGCCAGCAGTTACCTCCCCTTAGCGGGAGTACTATACAATGAGCAGTTCTTC
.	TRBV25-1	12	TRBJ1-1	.	CASSESGRTTFF	TGTGCCAGCAGTGAATCGGGACGCACGACTTTCTTT
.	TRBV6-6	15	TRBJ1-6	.	CASNTPAGGNSPLHF	TGTGCCAGCAATACCCCGGCCGGTGGGAATTCACCCCTCCACTTT
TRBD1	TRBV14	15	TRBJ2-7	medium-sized	CASSSPNRGTYEQYF	TGTGCCAGCAGCTCACCTAACAGGGGGACCTACGAGCAGTACTTC
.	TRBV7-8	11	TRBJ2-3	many	CASSFRDTQYF	TGTGCCAGCAGCTTCAGAGATACGCAGTATTTT